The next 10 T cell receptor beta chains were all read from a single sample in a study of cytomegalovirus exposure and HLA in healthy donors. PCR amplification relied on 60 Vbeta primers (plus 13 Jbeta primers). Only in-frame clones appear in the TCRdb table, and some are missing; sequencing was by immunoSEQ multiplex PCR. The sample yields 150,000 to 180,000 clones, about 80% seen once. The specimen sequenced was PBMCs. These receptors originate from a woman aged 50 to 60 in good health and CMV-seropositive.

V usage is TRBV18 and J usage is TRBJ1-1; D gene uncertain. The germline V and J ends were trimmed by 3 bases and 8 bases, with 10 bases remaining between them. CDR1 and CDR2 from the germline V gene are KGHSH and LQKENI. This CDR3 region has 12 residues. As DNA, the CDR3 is TGTGCCAGCTCACCCCCCCAGGCCGAAGCTTTCTTT. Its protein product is CASSPPQAEAFF.

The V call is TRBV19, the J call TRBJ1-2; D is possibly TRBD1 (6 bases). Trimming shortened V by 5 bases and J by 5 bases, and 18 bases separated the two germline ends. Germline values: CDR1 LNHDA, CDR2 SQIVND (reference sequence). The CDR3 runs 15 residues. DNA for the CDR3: TGTGCCAGTAGTCCATCTCCGGGGACACGGTATGGCTACACCTTC. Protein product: CASSPSPGTRYGYTF.

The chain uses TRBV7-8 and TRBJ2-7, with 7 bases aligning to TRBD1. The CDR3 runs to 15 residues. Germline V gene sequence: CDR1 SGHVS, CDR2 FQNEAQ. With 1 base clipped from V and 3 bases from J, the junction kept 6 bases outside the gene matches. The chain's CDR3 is CASSLGDSGGYEQYF. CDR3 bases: TGTGCCAGCAGCTTAGGGGATTCAGGGGGCTACGAGCAGTACTTC.

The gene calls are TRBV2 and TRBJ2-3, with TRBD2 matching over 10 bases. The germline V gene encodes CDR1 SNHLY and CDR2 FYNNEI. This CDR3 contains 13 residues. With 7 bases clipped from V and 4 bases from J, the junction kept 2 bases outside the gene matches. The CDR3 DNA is TGTGCCAGCAAAGCGGGGGGGTCAGATACGCAGTATTTT. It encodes CASKAGGSDTQYF.

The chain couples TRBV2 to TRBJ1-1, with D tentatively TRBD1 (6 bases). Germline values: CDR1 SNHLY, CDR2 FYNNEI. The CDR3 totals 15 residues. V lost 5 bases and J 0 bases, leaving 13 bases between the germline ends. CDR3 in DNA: TGTGCCAGCAGTCTAAACAGGGCCTTGAACACTGAAGCTTTCTTT. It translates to CASSLNRALNTEAFF.

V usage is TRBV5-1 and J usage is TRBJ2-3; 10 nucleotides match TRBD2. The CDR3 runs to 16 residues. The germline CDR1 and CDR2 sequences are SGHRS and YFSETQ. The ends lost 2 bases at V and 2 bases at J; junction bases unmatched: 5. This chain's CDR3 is CASSLDSGGTTDTQYF. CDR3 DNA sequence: TGCGCCAGCAGCTTAGATAGCGGGGGGACCACAGATACGCAGTATTTT.

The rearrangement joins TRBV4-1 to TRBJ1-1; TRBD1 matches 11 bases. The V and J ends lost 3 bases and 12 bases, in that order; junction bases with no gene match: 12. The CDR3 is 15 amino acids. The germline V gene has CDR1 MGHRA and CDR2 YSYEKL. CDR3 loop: CASSHLFRDRGFSFF. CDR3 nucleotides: TGCGCCAGCAGCCATCTATTCCGGGACAGGGGGTTTTCTTTCTTT.

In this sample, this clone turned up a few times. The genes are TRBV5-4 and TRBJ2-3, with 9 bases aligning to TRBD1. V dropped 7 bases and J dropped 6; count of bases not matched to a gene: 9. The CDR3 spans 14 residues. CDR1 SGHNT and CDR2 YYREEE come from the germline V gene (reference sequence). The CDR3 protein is CASRPGQGSDTQYF. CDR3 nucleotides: TGTGCCAGCCGTCCGGGACAGGGCTCCGATACGCAGTATTTT. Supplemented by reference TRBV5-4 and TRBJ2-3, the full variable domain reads ETGVTQSPTHLIKTRGQQVTLRCSSQSGHNTVSWYQQALGQGPQFIFQYYREEENGRGNFPPRFSGLQFPNYSSELNVNALELDDSALYLCASRPGQGSDTQYFGPGTRLTVL.

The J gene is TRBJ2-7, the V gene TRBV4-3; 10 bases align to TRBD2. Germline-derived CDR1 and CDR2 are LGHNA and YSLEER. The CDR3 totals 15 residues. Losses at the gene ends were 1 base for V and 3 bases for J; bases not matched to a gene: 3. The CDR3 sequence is CASSQGTSGLYEQYF. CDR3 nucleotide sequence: TGCGCCAGCAGCCAAGGGACTAGCGGCCTCTACGAGCAGTACTTC.

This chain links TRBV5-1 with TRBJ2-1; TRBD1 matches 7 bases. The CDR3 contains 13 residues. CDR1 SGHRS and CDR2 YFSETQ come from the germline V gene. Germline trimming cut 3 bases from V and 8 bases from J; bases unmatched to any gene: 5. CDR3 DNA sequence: TGCGCCAGCAGCTCCGACAGGGCCCATGAGCAGTTCTTC. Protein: CASSSDRAHEQFF.